The 18 T cell receptor beta chains presented below share a single source sample, sequenced in a study of blood T cells in healthy people across ages. A second roughly 7 to 11 cycle PCR used barcoded and J-beta primers. TCRdb re-analysed the 5' RACE reads in MiXCR, keeping a single row per CDR3 protein. There are around 280,000 distinct CDR3 sequences in the sample; roughly 26% occur only once, and 29% lies in the top ten. Input material: blood. The receptors were gathered from a woman aged 70-85 years in good health.

In this sample, this clonotype turned up a few times. The chain has TRBV9 and TRBJ2-5; TRBD2 agrees at 13 bases. This CDR3 comprises 15 residues. CDR1 and CDR2 from the germline V gene are SGDLS and YYNGEE. Losses at the gene ends were 6 bases for V and 1 base for J; bases not matched to a gene: 3. CDR3 sequence: CASTGTSGAQETQYF. The CDR3 nucleotides are TGTGCCAGCACTGGGACTAGCGGGGCCCAAGAGACCCAGTACTTC.

This sequence joins TRBV18 and TRBJ1-5; D is perhaps TRBD1 (5 bases). Trimming took 2 bases from V and 5 from J, leaving 7 bases between them. The CDR3 spans 13 residues. Looked up from germline, CDR1 is KGHSH and CDR2 is LQKENI. The CDR3 DNA sequence: TGTGCCAGCTCACCAGGGACCCATCAGCCCCAGCATTTT. Translation: CASSPGTHQPQHF.

This clonotype was counted a single time. The chain recombines TRBV10-3 with TRBJ2-7, with 14 bases aligning to TRBD2. The DNA matches TRBJ2-1 better at its end, which makes the J call doubtful. CDR1 ENHRY and CDR2 SYGVKD come from the germline V gene. The length of the CDR3 is 16 residues. In DNA, the CDR3 is TGTGCCATCAGTTCAGGGACTAGCGGGAGTATCAGTGAGCAGTTCTTC. It is translated as CAISSGTSGSISEQFF.

Many counts were recorded for this clonotype. The chain uses TRBV6-1 and TRBJ2-5, with D perhaps TRBD1 or TRBD2 (6 bases each). The CDR3 spans 13 residues. Trimming removed 10 bases at V and 4 bases at J, with 16 bases between. CDR1 and CDR2 from the germline V gene are MNHNS and SASEGT. The CDR3 nucleotides read TGTGCCATCCGACCGGGGGCTGGAGAGACCCAGTACTTC. Translating it yields CAIRPGAGETQYF.

About this clonotype: One end of the junction fails to match germline, which may point to a read error. The chain joins TRBV28 to TRBJ2-5; 10 nucleotides match TRBD1. The CDR3 runs to 14 residues. Looked up from germline, CDR1 is MDHEN and CDR2 is SYDVKM. CDR3 region: CASSLGTGVQTQHF. In nucleotides, the CDR3 is TGTGCCAGCAGTTTGGGGACAGGGGTGCAGACCCAGCACTTC.

This clonotype was found a few times. The chain employs TRBV5-1 and TRBJ2-5, with 9 bases identical to TRBD2. Germline CDR1 reads SGHRS; CDR2 reads YFSETQ. Trimming cost V 5 bases and J 3 bases; bases outside gene matches: 11. The CDR3 spans 16 residues. CDR3 loop: CASSYYGLATKETQYF. The CDR3 DNA sequence: TGCGCCAGCAGTTACTATGGACTAGCGACAAAAGAGACCCAGTACTTC.

This clonotype was detected a few times. The rearrangement links TRBV6-5 to TRBJ2-3; possibly TRBD1 for D (6 bases). The CDR3 loop spans 16 amino acids. The V gene lost 2 bases and the J gene lost 3 bases, with 15 bases spanning the gap. CDR1 is MNHEY and CDR2 is SVGAGI in the germline V gene. CDR3 nucleotides: TGTGCCAGCAGTTACGCGCCAGGGGTATCTACAGATACGCAGTATTTT. Protein sequence: CASSYAPGVSTDTQYF.

This sequence joins TRBV2 and TRBJ2-7; 10 bases align to TRBD2. The CDR3 is made up of 14 amino acids. Unmatched junction bases numbered 10, after V lost 7 bases and J lost 7 bases. The V gene's germline CDR1 is SNHLY and CDR2 FYNNEI. The CDR3 nucleotides are TGTGCCAGCAAAGGACTAGCGGTCTCTGGGGAGCAGTACTTC. This translates into CASKGLAVSGEQYF.

J is TRBJ1-4 and V is TRBV5-6; no clear D gene. Germline V CDR1 and CDR2: SGHDT, YYEEEE. CDR3 length: 13 residues. The ends were cut back, 4 bases at V and 7 bases at J, with 11 bases in the middle. Here the CDR3 reads CASSPGPAEKLFF. The CDR3 nucleotides read TGTGCCAGCAGCCCCGGCCCCGCTGAAAAACTGTTTTTT.

This clonotype was counted a few times. The chain recombines TRBV29-1 with TRBJ2-5; D may correspond to TRBD1 or TRBD2 (5 bases each). V gave up 0 bases and J gave up 5 bases, with 13 bases separating them. CDR1 is SQVTM, CDR2 ANQGSEA, per germline. The length of the CDR3 is 14 residues. The DNA of the CDR3 is TGCAGCGTTGAAGATACCCGGGGCGGCGAGACCCAGTACTTC. Protein product: CSVEDTRGGETQYF.

The chain uses TRBV5-1 and TRBJ2-1, with a weak D call TRBD1 (6 bases). The CDR3 extends over 15 amino acids. Germline values: CDR1 SGHRS, CDR2 YFSETQ. The V gene lost 2 bases and the J gene lost 3 bases, with 12 bases spanning the gap. CDR3 residues: CASSFTGLNYNEQFF. CDR3 DNA: TGCGCCAGCAGCTTTACAGGGCTTAACTACAATGAGCAGTTCTTC.

This clonotype was recorded at least ten times. The gene calls are TRBV28 and TRBJ2-7; D unclear. Trimming took off 5 bases at V and 4 bases at J, with 12 bases between the two ends. CDR3 length equals 13 residues. Germline V lookup: CDR1 MDHEN, CDR2 SYDVKM. CDR3 sequence reads: CASSGPPVYEQYF. The CDR3 coding sequence is TGTGCCAGCAGTGGCCCACCGGTTTACGAGCAGTACTTC.

This clonotype was detected only a few times. The chain uses TRBV12-3 or TRBV12-4 and TRBJ1-3, with 7 bases matching TRBD1. This CDR3 is 15 amino acids long. J lost 6 bases, V lost 0 bases, and 5 bases had no gene match. CDR3 nucleotide sequence: TGTGCCAGCAGTTTAGCAGGGGGCCCCCAAAACACCATATATTTT. This encodes CASSLAGGPQNTIYF.

This clonotype was seen a handful of times. The chain links TRBV28 to TRBJ1-5; TRBD1 might be the D (5 bases). Germline V gives CDR1 MDHEN, CDR2 SYDVKM. This CDR3 spans 15 amino acids. V shed 5 bases and J shed 4 bases, with 15 bases lying between them. In DNA form, the CDR3 reads TGTGCCAGCAGTCGTCAGAGGGGATCAAATCAGCCCCAGCATTTT. This codes for CASSRQRGSNQPQHF.

The chain recombines TRBV10-2 with TRBJ2-7; 8 nucleotides line up with TRBD2. The germline V gene has CDR1 WSHSY and CDR2 SAAADI. The CDR3 contains 13 residues. V shed 11 bases, J shed 0 bases, and the junction held 6 bases outside the gene matches. CDR3 DNA sequence: TGCGCCGGCCCCGGGACTAGCTCCTACGAGCAGTACTTC. This codes for CAGPGTSSYEQYF.

The chain uses TRBV12-3 or TRBV12-4 and TRBJ1-5; no reliable D call. The CDR3 has 12 residues. The germline V and J ends were trimmed by 4 bases and 7 bases, with 8 bases remaining between them. The CDR3 coding sequence is TGTGCCAGCAGTTCCGAGCGGCAGCCCCAGCATTTT. It is translated as CASSSERQPQHF.

The chain uses TRBV29-1 and TRBJ2-7; 8 nucleotides agree with TRBD2. The CDR3 length is 14 residues. Germline V gives CDR1 SQVTM, CDR2 ANQGSEA. V lost 6 bases and J lost 5; bases outside the gene matches: 12. The CDR3 sequence: CSVAGVEIGDEQYF. In DNA, the CDR3 is TGCAGCGTAGCGGGAGTCGAAATCGGGGACGAGCAGTACTTC.

This clonotype was picked up a small number of times. V gene TRBV15 combines with J gene TRBJ2-5; perhaps TRBD2 as D (6 bases). The V and J ends lost 0 bases and 6 bases respectively, with 11 bases between them. The CDR3 has 14 amino acids. Germline CDR1 and CDR2: LNHNV and YYDKDF (reference sequence). CDR3 nucleotides: TGTGCCACCAGCAGAGATTTGGGACTTCAGACCCAGTACTTC. It specifies CATSRDLGLQTQYF.